This T cell receptor beta chain was documented in a study of CD8+CD57+ T cells in acquired aplastic anemia. V was clipped by 6 bases and J by 7 bases, with 16 bases between them. Germline V gene sequence: CDR1 MDHEN, CDR2 SYDVKM. CDR3 length: 15 residues. Investigators profiled TCR beta VDJ and CDR3 from genomic DNA template. Each CDR3 protein gets one entry after TCRdb re-called the reads with MiXCR. The data hold roughly 170,000 distinct CDR3 sequences, with 55% to 80% observed a single time. This sequence joins TRBV28 and TRBJ1-6, with D possibly being TRBD1 (5 bases). Material: sorted CD4+, CD8+, or CD8+CD57+ T cells (not recorded which) from PBMCs. The receptor comes from a human donor in good health. In DNA, the CDR3 is TGTGCCAGCAGCCATAACCCGGGACGGAATTCACCCCTCCACTTT. Protein product: CASSHNPGRNSPLHF.